One and the same sample provided the 28 T cell receptor beta chains below, sequenced in a study of shared clonotypes between healthy human individuals. Clones were read by immunoSEQ multiplex PCR, and TCRdb kept only the in-frame ones, dropping some. The data show around 450,000 clones, 70% to 80% seen once. Material for sequencing was PBMCs. The receptors were sampled from a woman between 40 and 50 years old in good health. Some clones in this sample may be carry-over from other donors' samples.

The CDR3 DNA follows: TGTGCCAGCAGCCACGGGACTGCTCAAAACATTCAGTACTTC. It codes for CASSHGTAQNIQYF. The chain links TRBV13 to TRBJ2-4, with D perhaps matching TRBD2 (6 bases). Deletions cut 5 bases from V and 5 bases from J, with 13 bases between. The CDR3 has 14 amino acids. Germline V CDR1 and CDR2: PRHDT, FYEKMQ (reference sequence).

The V gene is TRBV5-6, the J gene TRBJ2-5; 12 bases map to TRBD2. This CDR3 is built from 15 residues. Germline V gives CDR1 SGHDT, CDR2 YYEEEE. The ends lost 4 bases at V and 4 bases at J; junction bases unmatched: 5. CDR3 DNA sequence: TGTGCCAGCAGCCCGATGACTAGCGGGAGAGAGACCCAGTACTTC. Translating gives CASSPMTSGRETQYF. The complete variable domain, with remaining parts taken from reference TRBV5-6 and TRBJ2-5, reads DAGVTQSPTHLIKTRGQQVTLRCSPKSGHDTVSWYQQALGQGPQFIFQYYEEEERQRGNFPDRFSGHQFPNYSSELNVNALLLGDSALYLCASSPMTSGRETQYFGPGTRLLVL.

This chain links TRBV11-3 with TRBJ2-4, with 9 bases that match TRBD2. There are 14 residues in the CDR3. Germline CDR1 and CDR2: SGHNT and YENEEA. Trimming cost V 1 base and J 8 bases; bases outside gene matches: 3. The chain's CDR3 is CASSLASGADIQYF. The DNA of the CDR3 is TGTGCCAGCAGCTTAGCTAGCGGGGCGGACATTCAGTACTTC.

The J gene is TRBJ2-5, the V gene TRBV6-1; no firm D call. V lost 1 base, J lost 4 bases, and 10 bases lay in between. CDR3 length equals 14 residues. Germline V gene sequence: CDR1 MNHNS, CDR2 SASEGT. The CDR3 sequence: CASSEDTPLETQYF. As DNA, the CDR3 is TGTGCCAGCAGTGAAGACACTCCACTAGAGACCCAGTACTTC.

This sequence joins TRBV11-2 and TRBJ2-3; 15 bases agree with TRBD2. Germline V gene data show CDR1 as SGHAT and CDR2 as FQNNGV. With 6 bases clipped from V and 5 bases from J, the junction kept 6 bases outside the gene matches. This CDR3 is built from 16 residues. The DNA of the CDR3 is TGTGCCAGCAGGCGGACTAGCGGGAGGGCCGTAGATACGCAGTATTTT. It specifies CASRRTSGRAVDTQYF.

The chain has TRBV5-1 and TRBJ2-3, with D possibly matching TRBD2 (6 bases). Trimming cost V 2 bases and J 2 bases, with 12 bases left between them. The CDR3 is 15 residues long. Germline V gene lookup returns CDR1 SGHRS and CDR2 YFSETQ. CDR3 in amino acids: CASSFGDWLTDTQYF. The CDR3 nucleotides are TGCGCCAGCAGCTTTGGGGACTGGCTCACAGATACGCAGTATTTT.

This rearrangement joins TRBV6-5 to TRBJ1-2; the D gene is possibly TRBD1 (5 bases). V was clipped by 5 bases and J by 3 bases, with 16 bases between them. This CDR3 contains 15 residues. CDR1 and CDR2 from the germline V gene are MNHEY and SVGAGI. The CDR3 region is CASSTPTTGHYGYTF. For the CDR3, the DNA is TGTGCCAGCAGTACCCCGACAACGGGGCACTATGGCTACACCTTC.

The chain carries TRBV19 and TRBJ2-7, with D perhaps matching TRBD1 (6 bases). Germline CDR1 LNHDA, CDR2 SQIVND (reference sequence). Trimming left V 4 bases short and J 5 bases short, with 9 bases between. This CDR3 spans 12 amino acids. The CDR3 sequence is CASSNRVHEQYF. CDR3 bases: TGTGCCAGTAGTAACAGGGTTCACGAGCAGTACTTC.

J is TRBJ2-5 and V is TRBV4-2, with TRBD2 identical over 8 bases. CDR3 length: 14 residues. Per germline, CDR1 LGHNA and CDR2 YNFKEQ. V dropped 4 bases and J dropped 9; count of bases not matched to a gene: 10. CDR3 bases: TGTGCCAGCAGCCGGGTAGCGGGGAGGGAGGCCCAGTACTTC. Translation: CASSRVAGREAQYF.

The chain is built from TRBV4-3 and TRBJ2-3; D is possibly TRBD2 (5 bases). The germline CDR1 and CDR2 sequences are LGHNA and YSLEER. Trimming cost V 4 bases and J 4 bases, with 9 bases left between them. This CDR3 contains 13 residues. The CDR3 DNA follows: TGCGCCAGCAGCCCTAGCCCGGCAGATACGCAGTATTTT. This gives the protein CASSPSPADTQYF.

The rearrangement uses TRBV11-3 and TRBJ2-1; TRBD2 matches 12 bases. The CDR3 runs to 14 residues. With 6 bases clipped from V and 7 bases from J, the junction kept 4 bases outside the gene matches. CDR1 SGHNT and CDR2 YENEEA come from the germline V gene. CDR3 residues: CASSPGTSGNEQFF. The CDR3 nucleotides are TGTGCCAGCAGTCCCGGGACTAGCGGGAATGAGCAGTTCTTC.

The chain links TRBV28 to TRBJ1-2; possible D gene TRBD1, 5 bases. The V gene lost 6 bases and the J gene lost 0 bases, with 14 bases spanning the gap. The CDR3 totals 15 residues. CDR1 and CDR2 (germline): MDHEN, SYDVKM. CDR3 DNA sequence: TGTGCCAGCAGGGCTCAGGGAGCCGCTAACTATGGCTACACCTTC. It yields the protein CASRAQGAANYGYTF.

The V and J genes are TRBV27 and TRBJ1-1; D gene ambiguous. Between the trimmed V and J ends, which lost 6 bases and 2 bases, there was a span of 13 bases. Germline V gene data show CDR1 as MNHEY and CDR2 as SMNVEV (reference sequence). CDR3 size: 14 residues. CDR3 bases: TGTGCCAGCAGACCTCGCCGGGCCAACACTGAAGCTTTCTTT. Amino acids: CASRPRRANTEAFF.

The chain carries TRBV28 and TRBJ1-5; the D gene is possibly TRBD1 (5 bases). The CDR3 is 16 residues long. The germline V gene has CDR1 MDHEN and CDR2 SYDVKM. Trimming stripped 6 bases from V and 7 bases from J, with 22 bases between. In DNA, the CDR3 is TGTGCCAGCAGCCTCGGCGGCGGGGCCGGGGACCAGCCCCAGCATTTT. It codes for CASSLGGGAGDQPQHF. Full variable domain (outside the CDR3, taken from reference TRBV28 and TRBJ1-5): DVKVTQSSRYLVKRTGEKVFLECVQDMDHENMFWYRQDPGLGLRLIYFSYDVKMKEKGDIPEGYSVSREKKERFSLILESASTNQTSMYLCASSLGGGAGDQPQHFGDGTRLSIL.

The chain has TRBV2 and TRBJ1-2; 9 nucleotides match TRBD1. Losses at the gene ends were 7 bases for V and 4 bases for J; bases not matched to a gene: 10. CDR3 length equals 15 residues. The germline V gene encodes CDR1 SNHLY and CDR2 FYNNEI. Here the CDR3 DNA reads TGTGCCAGCAACCCACCAACAGGGGGCAGCTATGGCTACACCTTC. Encoded protein: CASNPPTGGSYGYTF.

This chain joins TRBV10-3 and TRBJ2-1, with D maybe TRBD2 (5 bases). This CDR3 region has 15 residues. Germline CDR1 reads ENHRY; CDR2 reads SYGVKD. The V end was cut by 6 bases, the J end by 8 bases, with 20 bases between. For the CDR3, the DNA is TGTGCCATCAGCGAGCAGAGCGGAGCGGCACATGAGCAGTTCTTC. Its protein is CAISEQSGAAHEQFF.

This clone was detected only a few times. The chain couples TRBV30 to TRBJ2-2, with D perhaps TRBD2 (5 bases). The CDR3 spans 14 residues. Germline lookup yields CDR1 GTSNPN and CDR2 SVGIG (reference sequence). Trimming took off 3 bases at V and 1 base at J, with 9 bases between the two ends. This CDR3 reads CAWSPGLNTGELFF. In DNA form, the CDR3 reads TGTGCCTGGAGCCCCGGACTGAACACCGGGGAGCTGTTTTTT.

The chain recombines TRBV29-1 with TRBJ2-1; 8 nucleotides line up with TRBD2. The CDR3 loop spans 13 amino acids. The V gene end was trimmed by 4 bases and the J gene end by 9 bases; junction bases not matched to a gene: 8. Germline lookup yields CDR1 SQVTM and CDR2 ANQGSEA. The CDR3 sequence: CSVGRTGGREQFF. CDR3 coding DNA: TGCAGCGTTGGTAGGACGGGAGGGCGTGAGCAGTTCTTC.

The V call is TRBV6-5, the J call TRBJ1-1; 7 nucleotides align to TRBD1. The V gene end was trimmed by 2 bases and the J gene end by 3 bases; junction bases not matched to a gene: 6. The CDR3 consists of 15 residues. The germline V gene encodes CDR1 MNHEY and CDR2 SVGAGI. CDR3 sequence: CASSYDSGTDTEAFF. CDR3 sequence (DNA): TGTGCCAGCAGTTACGACTCCGGGACAGACACTGAAGCTTTCTTT.

The chain carries TRBV6-1 and TRBJ2-3, with 11 positions matching TRBD2. This CDR3 region has 16 residues. With V trimmed by 4 bases and J by 1 base, 4 bases remained unmatched. Germline V gene data show CDR1 as MNHNS and CDR2 as SASEGT. CDR3 DNA: TGTGCCAGCAGTGGTAGCGGGAGGGTGGGCACAGATACGCAGTATTTT. Protein: CASSGSGRVGTDTQYF.

The rearrangement joins TRBV7-2 to TRBJ2-2; no clear D. In germline, CDR1 is SGHTA, CDR2 FQGNSA. The V end was cut by 2 bases, the J end by 6 bases, with 7 bases between. The CDR3 is 13 amino acids. CDR3 bases: TGTGCCAGCAGCTTAACCCGCGCCGGGGAGCTGTTTTTT. Its translation is CASSLTRAGELFF.

This clone was seen just once. A far larger clone lies a single base away; this is likely a read error. The V and J genes are TRBV6-4 and TRBJ2-1; TRBD2 aligns across 9 bases. V lost 2 bases to trimming and J lost 9 bases; unmatched junction nucleotides: 8. Germline V lookup: CDR1 MRHNA, CDR2 SNTAGT. CDR3 length: 15 amino acids. CDR3 residues: CASSDDAGGQGEQFF. CDR3 bases: TGTGCCAGCAGTGACGACGCGGGAGGGCAGGGTGAGCAGTTCTTC.

The chain is built from TRBV9 and TRBJ1-1; a weak D match, TRBD1 (5 bases). With 0 bases removed from V and 4 bases from J, the gap between germline ends came to 13 bases. Germline loops: CDR1 SGDLS, CDR2 YYNGEE. The CDR3 totals 15 residues. For the CDR3, the DNA is TGTGCCAGCAGCGTAGTGGGATCAGGGAGCACTGAAGCTTTCTTT. Amino acid sequence: CASSVVGSGSTEAFF.

This clone was seen only a few times. The chain has TRBV19 and TRBJ2-2; 8 bases align to TRBD2. Germline CDR1 LNHDA, CDR2 SQIVND (reference sequence). After removal of 8 bases from V and 8 bases from J, the junction contained 1 base not matched to a gene. This CDR3 region has 11 residues. CDR3 in amino acids: CASRLAGELFF. CDR3 in DNA: TGTGCCAGTCGACTAGCGGGGGAGCTGTTTTTT.

This clone qualifies as medium-sized. This specimen includes other DNA sequences encoding the same CDR3. This chain links TRBV4-3 with TRBJ2-3; no reliable D call. The CDR3 extends over 15 amino acids. V dropped 0 bases and J dropped 1 base, with 8 bases sitting between them. From germline, CDR1 is LGHNA and CDR2 YSLEER. The CDR3 is CASSQEAIRTDTQYF. CDR3 bases: TGCGCCAGCAGCCAAGAGGCCATTCGCACAGATACGCAGTATTTT.

V is TRBV19 and J is TRBJ2-2; D is perhaps TRBD1 (7 bases). With 5 bases removed from V and 9 bases from J, the gap between germline ends came to 16 bases. This CDR3 region has 14 residues. Germline V gives CDR1 LNHDA, CDR2 SQIVND (reference sequence). The CDR3 reads CASSLRDSMWELFF. Here the CDR3 DNA reads TGTGCCAGTAGTTTGCGGGACAGCATGTGGGAGCTGTTTTTT. Complete variable domain (other parts from reference TRBV19 and TRBJ2-2): DGGITQSPKYLFRKEGQNVTLSCEQNLNHDAMYWYRQDPGQGLRLIYYSQIVNDFQKGDIAEGYSVSREKKESFPLTVTSAQKNPTAFYLCASSLRDSMWELFFGEGSRLTVL.

This chain uses TRBV7-8 with TRBJ2-5; 10 nucleotides align to TRBD2. The CDR3 consists of 17 residues. Germline trimming cut 2 bases from V and 3 bases from J; bases unmatched to any gene: 9. The germline CDR1 and CDR2 sequences are SGHVS and FQNEAQ. The CDR3 loop is CASSLQLAGTGEETQYF. The CDR3 DNA is TGTGCCAGCAGCTTACAACTAGCGGGGACGGGGGAAGAGACCCAGTACTTC.

This clone was seen only a few times. The chain links TRBV25-1 to TRBJ2-1, with 13 bases identical to TRBD2. The CDR3 loop spans 17 amino acids. Trimming took 3 bases from V and 2 from J; bases not matched to a gene: 4. CDR1 MGHDK and CDR2 SYGVNS come from the germline V gene. The CDR3 nucleotides read TGTGCCAGCAGTGATGGACTAGCGGGAGCCACCTACAATGAGCAGTTCTTC. Protein: CASSDGLAGATYNEQFF.